This TCR beta chain was obtained from a study of CD39 and CD103 CD8 tumor-infiltrating T cells. Study-wide findings and caveats: Top 30 DP CD8 TIL clonotypes covered roughly 50-90% of repertoire. Blood and uninvolved lymph node rarely held DP TIL clonotypes.

Points on this clone: The antigen is not known. At one end the junction does not follow the germline gene, possibly because of a read error.

Germline CDR1 ENHRY, CDR2 SYGVKD. The CDR3 has 13 amino acids. Between 10,000 and 100,000 sorted cells per subset supplied genomic DNA. Data came from immunoSEQ multiplex PCR; TCRdb stores just in-frame clones and leaves some out. Of around 800 clones in the sample, more than 70% were seen once. This chain uses TRBV10-3 with TRBJ2-2; TRBD2 is a possible D gene (5 bases). This sequence was found in a human donor with head and neck squamous cell carcinoma. Material for sequencing was CD39- CD103+ CD8+ T cells sorted from the tumor. Subset defined: CD103+CD39- single-positive CD45RA- CD8 T cells. CDR3 sequence reads: CGTSSLETGELFF. CDR3 coding DNA: TGCGGAACTAGTTCCCTCGAAACCGGGGAGCTGTTTTTT.